The 8 T cell receptor beta chains below were found in one sample sequenced in a study of a mutant IDH1 vaccine in newly diagnosed glioma. Clones were sequenced by immunoSEQ multiplex PCR, and TCRdb holds only the in-frame ones, with some missing. The table lists about 34,000 clones, around 87% of them singletons, with 12% in the top ten. Indicated time point: week 47, end of study. What each vaccine dose contained was 300 ug of mutant IDH1 20-mer peptide, accompanied by topical imiquimod. No antigen has been identified for these receptors. The sequencing here drew on PBMCs, taken from a glioma patient whose treatment included an IDH1 peptide vaccine. The receptor set was obtained from a woman aged 30 to 39 with glioma.

J is TRBJ1-5 and V is TRBV19; TRBD1 might be the D (6 bases). This CDR3 is built from 16 residues. V lost 5 bases and J lost 0, with 14 bases in between. Looked up from germline, CDR1 is LNHDA and CDR2 is SQIVND (reference sequence). This CDR3 is CASSPRRGDSNQPQHF. Written as DNA, the CDR3 is TGTGCCAGTAGTCCCCGAAGGGGGGATAGCAATCAGCCCCAGCATTTT.

The chain is built from TRBV5-1 and TRBJ1-2, with a possible D match to TRBD1 (5 bases). V was cut by 7 bases and J by 4 bases, with 11 bases left in between. This CDR3 is 12 amino acids long. Looked up from germline, CDR1 is SGHRS and CDR2 is YFSETQ. CDR3 sequence reads: CASGGVSYGYTF. For the CDR3, the DNA is TGCGCCAGCGGGGGAGTCTCCTATGGCTACACCTTC.

The chain recombines TRBV6-1 with TRBJ1-1, with D perhaps matching TRBD1 (5 bases). V was trimmed by 8 bases and J by 0 bases, leaving 16 bases between them. This CDR3 is 15 amino acids long. The V gene's germline CDR1 is MNHNS and CDR2 SASEGT. The CDR3 spells CASWGREHMNTEAFF. For the CDR3, the DNA is TGTGCCAGCTGGGGACGGGAGCACATGAACACTGAAGCTTTCTTT.

V is TRBV7-9 and J is TRBJ1-5; tentative D call: TRBD1 (6 bases). With 5 bases removed from V and 4 bases from J, the gap between germline ends came to 9 bases. Per the germline V gene, CDR1 is SEHNR and CDR2 is FQNEAQ (reference sequence). The CDR3 contains 13 residues. This CDR3 is CASSVGTNQPQHF. The CDR3 nucleotides are TGTGCCAGCAGCGTCGGGACAAATCAGCCCCAGCATTTT.

The chain uses TRBV9 and TRBJ2-3; D not certain. CDR1 and CDR2 (germline): SGDLS, YYNGEE. The CDR3 contains 15 residues. Trimming cost V 2 bases and J 0 bases, with 10 bases left between them. The CDR3 spells CASSVSRVSTDTQYF. Here the CDR3 DNA reads TGTGCCAGCAGCGTCAGCCGGGTGAGCACAGATACGCAGTATTTT.

The chain recombines TRBV7-8 with TRBJ2-5; 9 positions match TRBD2. The germline CDR1 and CDR2 sequences are SGHVS and FQNEAQ. The CDR3 covers 18 residues. Trimming at V came to 0 bases and at J to 4 bases, leaving 12 bases not matched to a gene. The CDR3 loop reads CASSLARTSGGILETQYF. CDR3 in DNA: TGTGCCAGCAGCTTAGCGCGTACGAGCGGGGGGATTCTAGAGACCCAGTACTTC.

The V call is TRBV2, the J call TRBJ1-6; unclear D gene. This CDR3 is 14 amino acids long. V was clipped by 6 bases and J by 10 bases, with 16 bases between them. Germline loops: CDR1 SNHLY, CDR2 FYNNEI. This chain's CDR3 is CASSPRVRYSPLHF. In DNA form, the CDR3 reads TGTGCCAGCAGCCCTCGGGTCCGGTACTCACCCCTCCACTTT.

The rearrangement links TRBV2 to TRBJ1-6, with D unresolved. CDR1 is SNHLY and CDR2 is FYNNEI in the germline V gene. V was pared by 5 bases and J by 15 bases, with 11 bases between. The CDR3 is made up of 11 amino acids. The CDR3 loop is CASSPKVSLHF. CDR3 DNA: TGTGCCAGCAGTCCCAAAGTTAGCCTCCACTTT.